Below, one T cell receptor (beta chain) is given with its context. Its antigen is unknown. It has no much larger one-base neighbor in the sample; base qualities were not kept. The donors were roughly 40 Caucasian individuals from Russia, aged about 6 to 100 years, who were systemically healthy. Approximately 9.3 milliliters of peripheral blood were collected from each donor into EDTA-treated Vacutainer tubes. Ficoll-Paque density-gradient centrifugation was used to isolate PBMCs, with at least 6.5 million per sample. Total RNA, at least 6 micrograms per sample, was extracted from PBMCs with Trizol reagent. For every donor, an aliquot of PBMCs went through flow cytometry to measure the percentages of naive CD45RAhigh/CD27high T cells. This sample was taken from a study of blood T cells in healthy people across ages (dated by TCRdb to the mid-2010s). With regard to the full study: Template switching captured roughly one uniquely barcoded TCR beta cDNA molecule per two T cells in model experiments. Two additional independent replicas of 1 million unique cDNA reads from the same blood draw were analyzed for two donors (one aged 18 to 29 and one aged 80 or older). To avoid experimental bias, donors of different ages were spread randomly across the sequencing lanes. Using deep sequencing normalized with unique cDNA molecular identifiers, the study measured how TCR beta repertoire diversity changes with age. Four age groups were formed from the donors: young (average 16 years), middle-aged (less than 40), aged (under 70) and long-lived (more than 75).

The CDR3 sequence holds 14 residues, the cysteine and phenylalanine included. Solely the CDR3 DNA is kept, with 42 bases framed from the first base. V is clipped by 8 bases and J by 7 bases, and the sequence between their germline boundaries is 17 bases long. CDR1 and CDR2, looked up from the germline V gene (reference sequence), are MNHEY and SMNVEV. What the study reported, not specific to this receptor: The long-lived group showed more naive CD4+ T cells, fewer expanded clones and increased TCR diversity than the aged group, suggesting age selection. Total diversity estimates from one million sequenced T cells were considered lower bounds and underestimates. The percentage of naive T cells measured by flow cytometry correlated strongly with observed TCR beta diversity. The CMV infection status of donors was not known, potentially confounding age-related changes in expanded clonotypes. Observed TCR beta diversity per million T cells fell roughly linearly with age, and a significant reduction was already apparent by age roughly 40. Since profiling was done on bulk unsorted PBMCs, naive and antigen-experienced compartments could not be conclusively compared.

To prepare the library, 5' RACE was applied. TCRdb lists the instrument as Illumina HiSeq 2500. A second PCR of roughly 6 to 12 cycles was run with a J-beta primer mix and a sample-barcoded 5' primer. A unique molecular identifier was introduced onto each TCR beta cDNA molecule by a template-switch 5' adaptor carrying 12 random nucleotides. Each sample yielded at least 3 million CDR3-containing paired-end reads. First-strand cDNA synthesis was performed from all RNA using the Mint cDNA synthesis kit, with priming by a TRBC-specific oligonucleotide. After uracil-DNA glycosylase treatment, a first 18-cycle PCR used universal primers M1SS and BC2_uni_R on all cDNA. Under the source paper's analysis protocol: Each sample was normalized by randomly selecting 1 million high-quality reads, each carrying a distinct molecular identifier. Instead of being binned into consensus sequences, reads that shared molecular identifiers were thrown out. MiTCR, run with a Q25 quality threshold and the strictest error-elimination algorithm, handled CDR3 identification, clonotype clustering and error correction. A nonparametric unseen species model with Euler transformation was used to estimate lower-bound total TCR beta diversity. TCRdb applied fastp at Q25 and MiXCR to the public reads, then kept only in-frame beta chains. For every CDR3 protein sequence, its rows merge into one entry that carries the most common genes and DNA. The V and J calls were determined by TCRdb, not by the authors. This sample has about 1.8 million distinct CDR3 sequences in its table, and just under 50% of those were observed once. The top ten clones comprise around 2.1% of the sample.

Sample: blood. The sequence was collected from a middle-aged woman in good health. This chain joins TRBV27 to TRBJ1-4; no confident D gene assignment can be made. The DNA sequence is TGTGCCAGCTCCCGGACCGACGAGACTGAAAAACTGTTTTTT. This encodes CASSRTDETEKLFF.